A single sample is the source of the 4 T cell receptor beta chains below, sequenced in a study of graft-versus-host responses after intestinal transplantation. Assay used: immunoSEQ multiplex PCR; TCRdb lists only in-frame clones, some missing. The sample has 95,000 or so clones; 75% to 95% are singletons. Sequencing used PBMCs, obtained around 68 weeks after intestinal transplant. These TCRs come from a human patient who received an intestinal transplant, so some T cells may come from the graft donor.

The rearrangement uses TRBV6-1 and TRBJ2-1; D uncertain. V was pared by 5 bases and J by 14 bases, with 13 bases between. Germline V gene data show CDR1 as MNHNS and CDR2 as SASEGT. CDR3 length: 11 residues. The CDR3 reads CASSYAALEFF. The CDR3 DNA reads TGTGCCAGCAGTTACGCAGCGTTGGAGTTCTTC.

The CDR3: CASSRSSYNEQFF. The CDR3 DNA sequence: TGTGCCAGCAGCCGGAGCTCCTACAATGAGCAGTTCTTC. The gene calls are TRBV7-9 and TRBJ2-1; D is unresolved. V was clipped by 5 bases and J by 0 bases, with 5 bases between them. The CDR3 has 13 amino acids. Germline CDR1 reads SEHNR; CDR2 reads FQNEAQ (reference sequence).

V gene TRBV18 combines with J gene TRBJ2-3, with D unclear. The CDR3 loop spans 13 amino acids. Germline V lookup: CDR1 KGHSH, CDR2 LQKENI. The ends were cut back, 4 bases at V and 6 bases at J, with 11 bases in the middle. The CDR3 here is CASSRTTFDTQYF. CDR3 coding DNA: TGTGCCAGCTCACGCACTACATTCGATACGCAGTATTTT. Based on the CDR3 plus reference TRBV18 and TRBJ2-3, the full variable domain is NAGVMQNPRHLVRRRGQEARLRCSPMKGHSHVYWYRQLPEEGLKFMVYLQKENIIDESGMPKERFSAEFPKEGPSILRIQQVVRGDSAAYFCASSRTTFDTQYFGPGTRLTVL.

This clone was detected a few times. The J gene is TRBJ2-1, the V gene TRBV2; D unresolved. V was pared by 10 bases and J by 6 bases, with 13 bases between. The CDR3 is 12 amino acids. Germline CDR1 and CDR2: SNHLY and FYNNEI. As DNA, the CDR3 is TGTGCCAACAGAGAGCTTCGCAATGAGCAGTTCTTC. Translation gives CANRELRNEQFF.